This entry lists 20 T cell receptor beta chains sequenced from one sample in a study of T cell responses to AZD1222 COVID-19 vaccine. The table came from immunoSEQ multiplex PCR; TCRdb's copy has only in-frame clones and leaves some out. The data contain approximately 150,000 clones, about 92% of them seen just once; the ten biggest clones take up around 2.3%. The source material was peripheral blood, sampled on day 0 of AZD1222 vaccination. The receptors shown here come from an adult in good health.

This clone occurred once. V is TRBV18 and J is TRBJ2-4; possibly TRBD1 for D (6 bases). CDR1 KGHSH and CDR2 LQKENI come from the germline V gene. This CDR3 comprises 18 residues. V was trimmed by 2 bases and J by 0 bases, leaving 17 bases between them. CDR3 loop: CASSPSVGAVLAKNIQYF. CDR3 coding DNA: TGTGCCAGCTCACCATCCGTGGGGGCCGTACTAGCCAAAAACATTCAGTACTTC.

This sequence joins TRBV19 and TRBJ1-4; unclear D gene. The length of the CDR3 is 13 residues. Per the germline V gene, CDR1 is LNHDA and CDR2 is SQIVND (reference sequence). Trimming removed 5 bases from V and 9 bases from J, with 13 bases in between. The CDR3 bases are TGTGCCAGTAGTCCACCGACGGTAAAAAAACTGTTTTTT. It translates to CASSPPTVKKLFF.

The V gene is TRBV5-4, the J gene TRBJ2-4; TRBD1 aligns across 7 bases. Germline CDR1 reads SGHNT; CDR2 reads YYREEE (reference sequence). Germline trimming cut 4 bases from V and 4 bases from J; bases unmatched to any gene: 11. This CDR3 has 16 residues. CDR3 DNA sequence: TGTGCCAGCAGCCAAAAAAAAGCAGGGGGAAAAAACATTCAGTACTTC. It yields the protein CASSQKKAGGKNIQYF.

The chain uses TRBV28 and TRBJ1-5; the D gene is possibly TRBD1 (6 bases). Looked up from germline, CDR1 is MDHEN and CDR2 is SYDVKM. The CDR3 is 16 residues long. V dropped 7 bases and J dropped 2 bases, with 18 bases sitting between them. DNA of the CDR3: TGTGCCAGCAATACGGCAGGGGCTGGTGGCAATCAGCCCCAGCATTTT. Residues: CASNTAGAGGNQPQHF.

The chain combines TRBV19 with TRBJ2-1; possibly TRBD1 or TRBD2 for D (5 bases each). The CDR3 totals 15 residues. The V gene lost 5 bases and the J gene lost 0 bases, with 11 bases spanning the gap. The germline gives CDR1 LNHDA, CDR2 SQIVND (reference sequence). The CDR3 nucleotides are TGTGCCAGTAGTCTCGGGGCTAGCTCCTACAATGAGCAGTTCTTC. Translation: CASSLGASSYNEQFF.

J is TRBJ2-7 and V is TRBV2, with 8 bases fitting TRBD1. V shed 5 bases, J shed 3 bases, and the junction held 3 bases outside the gene matches. CDR3 length: 13 amino acids. Germline V gene data show CDR1 as SNHLY and CDR2 as FYNNEI. The chain's CDR3 is CASSTGQDYEQYF. CDR3 DNA: TGTGCCAGCAGTACGGGACAGGACTACGAGCAGTACTTC. Drawing the rest from reference TRBV2 and TRBJ2-7, the complete variable domain is EPEVTQTPSHQVTQMGQEVILRCVPISNHLYFYWYRQILGQKVEFLVSFYNNEISEKSEIFDDQFSVERPDGSNFTLKIRSTKLEDSAMYFCASSTGQDYEQYFGPGTRLTVT.

Only one count was recorded for this clone. The chain employs TRBV19 and TRBJ2-7, with a tentative D call TRBD1 (6 bases). Deletions cut 4 bases from V and 2 bases from J, with 9 bases between. This CDR3 has 13 amino acids. The V gene's germline CDR1 is LNHDA and CDR2 SQIVND (reference sequence). DNA of the CDR3: TGTGCCAGTAGTACAGGGGACGCCTACGAGCAGTACTTC. Protein sequence: CASSTGDAYEQYF.

This sequence joins TRBV7-9 and TRBJ1-2; D unresolved. Trimming pared 1 base from V and 2 bases from J, leaving 8 bases between. Germline CDR1 and CDR2: SEHNR and FQNEAQ (reference sequence). The CDR3 spans 14 residues. CDR3 sequence reads: CASSLEVGNYGYTF. Here the CDR3 DNA reads TGTGCCAGCAGCTTAGAAGTAGGGAACTATGGCTACACCTTC.

This chain connects TRBV6-5 to TRBJ2-7; a possible D gene is TRBD1 (5 bases). V lost 0 bases, J lost 0 bases, and 12 bases lay in between. From germline, CDR1 is MNHEY and CDR2 SVGAGI. This CDR3 is built from 16 residues. The CDR3 DNA sequence: TGTGCCAGCAGTTACTCGGGGCAGTCGAGCTCCTACGAGCAGTACTTC. Translated, it gives CASSYSGQSSSYEQYF.

The count of this clone is one. The V call is TRBV19, the J call TRBJ1-2; TRBD1 matches 11 bases. The CDR3 sequence is 17 residues long. J gave up 8 bases and V 3 bases, and 14 bases lay outside the gene matches. Germline V gives CDR1 LNHDA, CDR2 SQIVND (reference sequence). The CDR3 loop reads CASSILGQGASSGGYTF. The CDR3 DNA reads TGTGCCAGTAGTATCCTCGGACAGGGGGCGAGTTCTGGCGGCTACACCTTC.

The chain links TRBV7-9 to TRBJ2-7; D gene uncertain. Germline-derived CDR1 and CDR2 are SEHNR and FQNEAQ (reference sequence). The CDR3 covers 14 residues. V shed 2 bases and J shed 6 bases, with 14 bases lying between them. CDR3 sequence: CASSLYLDASEQYF. CDR3 DNA: TGTGCCAGCAGCTTATACCTAGATGCTTCCGAGCAGTACTTC.

V and J are TRBV10-3 and TRBJ1-4, with D maybe TRBD1 (6 bases). CDR1 is ENHRY, CDR2 SYGVKD, per germline. Deletions cut 6 bases from V and 8 bases from J, with 19 bases between. This CDR3 is built from 15 residues. The CDR3 DNA reads TGTGCCATCAGCCCAGGGGTCAGGGGAGGGGAAAAACTGTTTTTT. The encoded protein is CAISPGVRGGEKLFF.

The rearrangement links TRBV11-2 to TRBJ2-7, with D possibly matching TRBD1 (6 bases). CDR1 is SGHAT, CDR2 FQNNGV, per germline. This CDR3 is 14 amino acids long. V was clipped by 2 bases and J by 6 bases, with 14 bases between them. The CDR3 nucleotides are TGTGCCAGCAGCTTAAGCCAGGGGTGGCCCGAGCAGTACTTC. Translating gives CASSLSQGWPEQYF.

In this sample, this clone turned up many times. The chain employs TRBV6-2 or TRBV6-3 and TRBJ1-5; TRBD1 aligns across 11 bases. V shed 4 bases and J 7 bases; nucleotides not matched to a gene: 0. The germline V gene encodes CDR1 MNHEY and CDR2 SVGEGT. This CDR3 has 13 residues. The CDR3 coding sequence is TGTGCCAGCAGTTGGACAGGGGGCCAGCCCCAGCATTTT. It translates to CASSWTGGQPQHF.

This clone was counted once. The chain combines TRBV7-9 with TRBJ1-2; D unclear. V was shortened by 1 base and J by 8 bases, with 8 bases between the two germline ends. There are 12 residues in the CDR3. Germline assignment: CDR1 SEHNR and CDR2 FQNEAQ (reference sequence). Here the CDR3 reads CASSLDLGGYTF. CDR3 DNA sequence: TGTGCCAGCAGCTTAGATTTGGGCGGCTACACCTTC.

J is TRBJ2-7 and V is TRBV27; D not certain. Trimming left V 4 bases short and J 3 bases short, with 22 bases between. This CDR3 region has 17 residues. Looked up from germline, CDR1 is MNHEY and CDR2 is SMNVEV (reference sequence). Written as DNA, the CDR3 is TGTGCCAGCAGTTGGAGAATCCGAATGGCGGATAGCTACGAGCAGTACTTC. Translation: CASSWRIRMADSYEQYF.

The chain links TRBV6-4 to TRBJ1-2; 7 positions agree with TRBD1. Unmatched junction bases numbered 6, after V lost 3 bases and J lost 2 bases. The CDR3 has 15 amino acids. CDR1 and CDR2 (germline): MRHNA, SNTAGT. DNA for the CDR3: TGTGCCAGCAGTGAAAAGACAGGGAGGAACTATGGCTACACCTTC. This encodes CASSEKTGRNYGYTF.

The chain has TRBV2 and TRBJ1-4; weak D call: TRBD1 (6 bases). CDR1 and CDR2 from the germline V gene are SNHLY and FYNNEI. The CDR3 totals 17 residues. Trimming removed 5 bases from V and 7 bases from J, with 23 bases in between. The DNA for the CDR3 is TGTGCCAGCAGTCTAGACTCACAGGGACGCGTTAGTGAAAAACTGTTTTTT. Protein: CASSLDSQGRVSEKLFF.

The rearrangement links TRBV6-2 or TRBV6-3 to TRBJ2-2; D is undetermined. This CDR3 has 15 residues. Trimming took 2 bases from V and 2 from J, leaving 9 bases between them. Germline-derived CDR1 and CDR2 are MNHEY and SVGEGT. Here the CDR3 reads CASSYPRNNTGELFF. CDR3 nucleotides: TGTGCCAGCAGTTACCCCAGAAATAACACCGGGGAGCTGTTTTTT.

V is TRBV28 and J is TRBJ2-7, with 7 bases matching TRBD1. V was clipped by 5 bases and J by 2 bases; unmatched bases: 3. CDR3 size: 13 residues. The germline V gene encodes CDR1 MDHEN and CDR2 SYDVKM. CDR3 bases: TGTGCCAGCAGTACAGGGGTCCCCTACGAGCAGTACTTC. Translating gives CASSTGVPYEQYF.